Given below is one TCR beta chain in context. The sample contains more than one DNA sequence encoding this CDR3. This sample is part of a study of blood T cell repertoires in COVID-19. Study-wide context: Specimens from acute and convalescent COVID-19 originated in the United States, Italy and Spain. From T cells, B-cell-depleted T cells, or PBMCs came the material, which was cDNA or gDNA.

As processed by the authors: Estimates of nucleated cell counts were drawn from the amplification of reference gene primers. TCRdb's copy holds only in-frame clones and misses some; the assay was immunoSEQ multiplex PCR. Clone size and the V and J calls come from that table; the DNA yielded D and trimming. Of 250,000 to 300,000 clones in the sample, about 89% were seen once. CDR3 length: 13 residues. V was trimmed by 6 bases and J by 3 bases, leaving 11 bases between them. The genes are TRBV12-3 or TRBV12-4 and TRBJ1-2, with D uncertain. This sequence was found in a man between 50 and 59 years old with acute or convalescent COVID-19. Sequenced: peripheral blood. In DNA, the CDR3 is TGTGCCAGCAGCCCTGACTCTTACTATGGCTACACCTTC. It translates to CASSPDSYYGYTF.